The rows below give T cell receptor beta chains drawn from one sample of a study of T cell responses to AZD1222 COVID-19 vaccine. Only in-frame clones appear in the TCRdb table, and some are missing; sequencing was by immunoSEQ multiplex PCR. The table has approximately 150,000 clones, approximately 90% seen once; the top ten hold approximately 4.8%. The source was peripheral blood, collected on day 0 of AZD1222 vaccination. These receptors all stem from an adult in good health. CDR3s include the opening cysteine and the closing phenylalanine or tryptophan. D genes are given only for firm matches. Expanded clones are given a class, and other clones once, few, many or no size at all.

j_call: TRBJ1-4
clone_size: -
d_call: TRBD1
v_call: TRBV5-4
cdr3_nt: TGTGCCAGCAGCCGGACAGGGGGCGGTCATGAAAAACTGTTTTTT
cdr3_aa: CASSRTGGGHEKLFF

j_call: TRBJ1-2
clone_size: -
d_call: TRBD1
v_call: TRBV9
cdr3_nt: TGTGCCAGCACCCCCCAGGGGGCAACAGGTGGCTACACCTTC
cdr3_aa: CASTPQGATGGYTF

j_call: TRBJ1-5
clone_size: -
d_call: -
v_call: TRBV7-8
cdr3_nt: TGTGCCAGCAGCCCCCAGCAGGGGAAGGGGCGCAATCAGCCCCAGCATTTT
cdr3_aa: CASSPQQGKGRNQPQHF

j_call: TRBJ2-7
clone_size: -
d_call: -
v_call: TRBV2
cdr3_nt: TGTGCCAGCAGTGATGGGGGTCTCTCCTACGAGCAGTACTTC
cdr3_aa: CASSDGGLSYEQYF

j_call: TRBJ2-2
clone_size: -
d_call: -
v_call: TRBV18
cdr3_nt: TGTGCCAGCTCAGCCGCCCGCACCGGGGAGCTGTTTTTT
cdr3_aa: CASSAARTGELFF

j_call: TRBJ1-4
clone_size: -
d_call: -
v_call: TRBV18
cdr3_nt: TGTGCCAGCTCACCATTGAGAGAATTGGGTGAAAAACTGTTTTTT
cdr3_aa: CASSPLRELGEKLFF

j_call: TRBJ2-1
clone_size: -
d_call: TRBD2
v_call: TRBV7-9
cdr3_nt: TGTGCCAGCCGGGGACGCGGGAGGTTAGGCGATGAGCAGTTCTTC
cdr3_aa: CASRGRGRLGDEQFF

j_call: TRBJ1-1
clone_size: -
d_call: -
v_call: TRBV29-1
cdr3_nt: TGCAGCGTTGAAGCGGGGGGGCGTAACACTGAAGCTTTCTTT
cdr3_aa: CSVEAGGRNTEAFF

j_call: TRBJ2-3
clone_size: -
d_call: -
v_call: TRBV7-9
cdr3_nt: TGTGCCAGCAGCTTAGCTGGGGGCGCAGATACGCAGTATTTT
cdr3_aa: CASSLAGGADTQYF

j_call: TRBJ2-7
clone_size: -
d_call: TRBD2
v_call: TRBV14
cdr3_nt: TGTGCCAGCAGCCACCGGACTAGCAGCTTAGGCGAGCAGTACTTC
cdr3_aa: CASSHRTSSLGEQYF

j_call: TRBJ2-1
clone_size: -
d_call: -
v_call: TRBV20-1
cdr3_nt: TGCAGTGCTAGTTTTCCCCCTGGTCTTTACAATGAGCAGTTCTTC
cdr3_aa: CSASFPPGLYNEQFF

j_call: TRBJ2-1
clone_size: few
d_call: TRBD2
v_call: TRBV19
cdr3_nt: TGTGCCAGTAGTATAGATAGCGGGAGATCCTACAATGAGCAGTTCTTC
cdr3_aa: CASSIDSGRSYNEQFF

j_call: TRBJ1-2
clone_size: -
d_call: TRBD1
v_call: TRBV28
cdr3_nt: TGTGCCAGCAGCTCCGGGACAGGGGGCAAGGTTGGCTATGGCTACACCTTC
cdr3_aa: CASSSGTGGKVGYGYTF

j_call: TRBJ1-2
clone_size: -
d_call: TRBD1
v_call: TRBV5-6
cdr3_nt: TGTGCCAGCAGCTATGGGACAGGGGGGTATGGCTACACCTTC
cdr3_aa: CASSYGTGGYGYTF

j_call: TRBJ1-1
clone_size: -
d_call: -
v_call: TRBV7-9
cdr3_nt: TGTGCCAGCAGCTTAGTTGGAAGGGACACTGAAGCTTTCTTT
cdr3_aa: CASSLVGRDTEAFF

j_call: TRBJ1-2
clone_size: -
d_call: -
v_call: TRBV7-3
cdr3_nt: TGTGCCAGCAGCTTAAGGTCAGGGGATGATGGCTACACCTTC
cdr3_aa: CASSLRSGDDGYTF

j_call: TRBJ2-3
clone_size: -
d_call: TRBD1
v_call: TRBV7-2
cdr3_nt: TGTGCCAGCAGCCACTGGACAGGGCCTTTAATCACAGATACGCAGTATTTT
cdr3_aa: CASSHWTGPLITDTQYF

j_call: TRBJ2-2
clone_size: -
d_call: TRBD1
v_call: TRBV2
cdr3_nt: TGTGCCAGCGGTACCGGGACAGGGGGCACCGGGGAGCTGTTTTTT
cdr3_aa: CASGTGTGGTGELFF

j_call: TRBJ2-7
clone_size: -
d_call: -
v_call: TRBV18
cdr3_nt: TGTGCCAGCTCACCAGTCGGGACGGACTACGAGCAGTACTTC
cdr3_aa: CASSPVGTDYEQYF

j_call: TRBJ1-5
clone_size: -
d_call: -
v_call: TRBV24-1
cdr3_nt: TGTGCCACCAGTGAGGGCAGCTTTAGTCAGCCCCAGCATTTT
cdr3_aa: CATSEGSFSQPQHF

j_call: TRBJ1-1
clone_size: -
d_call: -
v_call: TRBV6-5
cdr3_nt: TGTGCCAGCAGTACCACGGACAACCGGGCCCCCCTAGCTTTCTTC
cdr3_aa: CASSTTDNRAPLAFF

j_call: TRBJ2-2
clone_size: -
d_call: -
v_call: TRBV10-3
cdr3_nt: TGTGCCATCCCGGCTAGCAGGAGTTCGAACACCGGGGAGCTGTTTTTT
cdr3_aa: CAIPASRSSNTGELFF

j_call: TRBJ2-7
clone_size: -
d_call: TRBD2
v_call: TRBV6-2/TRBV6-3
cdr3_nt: TGTGCCAGCAGTTACCTCCCTCATCTAGCGGGAGTCTACGAGCAGTACTTC
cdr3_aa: CASSYLPHLAGVYEQYF

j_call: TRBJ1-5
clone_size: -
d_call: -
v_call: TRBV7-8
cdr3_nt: TGTGCCAGCAGCTTGGGGGGGGGTCGCAATCAGCCCCAGCATTTT
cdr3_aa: CASSLGGGRNQPQHF

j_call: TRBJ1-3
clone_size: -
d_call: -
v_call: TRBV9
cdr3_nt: TGTGCCAGCAGCGTAGCTAGAGGCTCTGGAAACACCATATATTTT
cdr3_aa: CASSVARGSGNTIYF

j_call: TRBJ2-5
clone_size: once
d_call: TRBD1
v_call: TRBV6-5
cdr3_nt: TGTGCCAGCAGCACCTGGGACAGCCAAGAGACCCAGTACTTC
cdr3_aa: CASSTWDSQETQYF

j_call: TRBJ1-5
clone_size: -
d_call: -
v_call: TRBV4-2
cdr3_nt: TGTGCCAGCAGCCTAAGTGTCCGGGGCAATCAGCCCCAGCATTTT
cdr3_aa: CASSLSVRGNQPQHF

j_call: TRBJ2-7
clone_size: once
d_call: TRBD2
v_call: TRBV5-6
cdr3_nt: TGTGCCAGCAGCGGGACTAGGGCAGTATTCGACGAGCAGTACTTC
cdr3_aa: CASSGTRAVFDEQYF

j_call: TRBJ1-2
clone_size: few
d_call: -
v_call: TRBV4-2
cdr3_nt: TGTGCCAGCAGGACCACAGGGAAGGCGGGCTATGGCTACACCTTC
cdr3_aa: CASRTTGKAGYGYTF

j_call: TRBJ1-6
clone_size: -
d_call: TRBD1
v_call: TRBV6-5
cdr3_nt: TGTGCCAGCGGCTCAGGGACAGGGGATAATTCACCCCTCCACTTT
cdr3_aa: CASGSGTGDNSPLHF